The present TCR beta chain was sequenced within a study of T-cell reconstitution after alpha-beta-depleted transplantation in children. General study points: TCRbeta diversity was high at day 60 in some patients (a result of surviving recipient T cells and thymic progenitors). About two months after transplant, alpha-beta T cells reportedly came from several hundred expanded graft clones. One year post-transplant, T-cell counts and diversity were largely derived from T cells produced anew.

CDR1 MNHNY and CDR2 SVGAGI come from the germline V gene (reference sequence). V was cut by 7 bases and J by 2 bases, with 10 bases left in between. This CDR3 is 13 amino acids long. Unique molecular identifiers were incorporated into the prepared TCRbeta library. In TCRdb, the PCR reads were re-called with MiXCR into one record per CDR3 protein. The top ten hold around 0.76% of the sample, which has 550,000 to 800,000 distinct CDR3 sequences, 13% seen once. A note on this clonotype: Its antigen is not identified.

The sample was PBMCs, taken before TCRalphabeta/CD19-depleted stem cell transplant. This receptor was obtained from a girl aged 2-10 years with congenital amegakaryocytic thrombocytopenia, due to receive a stem cell transplant. The chain joins TRBV6-6 to TRBJ2-3; the D gene is possibly TRBD1 (6 bases). The DNA for the CDR3 is TGTGCCAGCAAGGGGGAATTCACAGATACGCAGTATTTT. This gives the protein CASKGEFTDTQYF.